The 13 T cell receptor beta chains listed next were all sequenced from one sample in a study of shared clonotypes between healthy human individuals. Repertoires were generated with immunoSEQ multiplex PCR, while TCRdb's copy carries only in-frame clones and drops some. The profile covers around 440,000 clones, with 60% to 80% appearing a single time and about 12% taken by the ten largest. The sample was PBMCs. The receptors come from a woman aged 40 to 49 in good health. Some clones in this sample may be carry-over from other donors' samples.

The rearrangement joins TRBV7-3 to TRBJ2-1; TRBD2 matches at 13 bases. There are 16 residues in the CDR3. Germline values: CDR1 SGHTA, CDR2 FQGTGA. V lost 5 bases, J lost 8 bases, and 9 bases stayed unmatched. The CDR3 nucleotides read TGTGCCAGCAGCCCTACATCACTAGCGGGAGGGTATGAGCAGTTCTTC. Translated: CASSPTSLAGGYEQFF.

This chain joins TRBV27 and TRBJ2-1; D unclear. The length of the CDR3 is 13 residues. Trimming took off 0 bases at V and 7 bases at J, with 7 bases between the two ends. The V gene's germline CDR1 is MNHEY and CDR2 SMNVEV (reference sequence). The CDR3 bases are TGTGCCAGCAGTTTATCGAACGGTAATGAGCAGTTCTTC. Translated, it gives CASSLSNGNEQFF.

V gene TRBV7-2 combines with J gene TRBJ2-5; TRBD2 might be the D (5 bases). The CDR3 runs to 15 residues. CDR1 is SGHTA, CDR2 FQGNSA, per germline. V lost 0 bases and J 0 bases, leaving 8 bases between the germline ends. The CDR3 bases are TGTGCCAGCAGCTTAGCAGCTAGCAACCAAGAGACCCAGTACTTC. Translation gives CASSLAASNQETQYF.

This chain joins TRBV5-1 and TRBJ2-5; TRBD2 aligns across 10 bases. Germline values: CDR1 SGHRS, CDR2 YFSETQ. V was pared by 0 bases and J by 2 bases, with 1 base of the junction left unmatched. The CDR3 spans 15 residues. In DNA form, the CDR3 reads TGCGCCAGCAGCTTGGATAGCGGGGGGCAAGAGACCCAGTACTTC. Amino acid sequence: CASSLDSGGQETQYF. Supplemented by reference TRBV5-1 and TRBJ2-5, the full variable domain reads KAGVTQTPRYLIKTRGQQVTLSCSPISGHRSVSWYQQTPGQGLQFLFEYFSETQRNKGNFPGRFSGRQFSNSRSEMNVSTLELGDSALYLCASSLDSGGQETQYFGPGTRLLVL.

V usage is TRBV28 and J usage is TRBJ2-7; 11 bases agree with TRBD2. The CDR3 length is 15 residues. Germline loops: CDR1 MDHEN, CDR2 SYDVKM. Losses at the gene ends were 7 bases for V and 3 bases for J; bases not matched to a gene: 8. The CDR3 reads CASTGSSGRIYEQYF. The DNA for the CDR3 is TGTGCCAGCACAGGGTCTAGCGGGAGGATCTACGAGCAGTACTTC.

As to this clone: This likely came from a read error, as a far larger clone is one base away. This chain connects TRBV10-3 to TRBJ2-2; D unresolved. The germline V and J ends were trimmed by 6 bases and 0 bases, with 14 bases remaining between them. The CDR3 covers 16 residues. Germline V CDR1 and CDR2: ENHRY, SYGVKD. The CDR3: CAIRTGRLPNTGELFF. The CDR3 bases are TGTGCCATCAGGACTGGACGTCTCCCGAACACCGGGGAGCTGTTTTTT.

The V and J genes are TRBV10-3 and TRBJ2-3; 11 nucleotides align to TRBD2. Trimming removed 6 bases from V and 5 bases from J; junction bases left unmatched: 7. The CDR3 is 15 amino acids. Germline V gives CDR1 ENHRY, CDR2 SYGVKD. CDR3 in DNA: TGTGCCATCAGCGCCCTTAGCGGGAGGGGAGATACGCAGTATTTT. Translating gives CAISALSGRGDTQYF.

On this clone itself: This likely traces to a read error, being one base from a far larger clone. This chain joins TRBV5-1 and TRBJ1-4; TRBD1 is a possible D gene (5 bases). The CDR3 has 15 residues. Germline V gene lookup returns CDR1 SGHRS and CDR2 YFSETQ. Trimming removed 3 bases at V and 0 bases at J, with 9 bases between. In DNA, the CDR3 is TGCGCCAGCAGCTACGGGGGTGCAACTAATGAAAAACTGTTTTTT. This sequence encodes CASSYGGATNEKLFF.

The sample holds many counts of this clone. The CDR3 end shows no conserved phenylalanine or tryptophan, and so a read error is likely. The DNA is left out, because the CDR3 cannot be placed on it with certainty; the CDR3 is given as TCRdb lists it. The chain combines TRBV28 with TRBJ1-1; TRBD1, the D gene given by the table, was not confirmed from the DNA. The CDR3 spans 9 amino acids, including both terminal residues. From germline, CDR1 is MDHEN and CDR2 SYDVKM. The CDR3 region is CASGQEAPA.

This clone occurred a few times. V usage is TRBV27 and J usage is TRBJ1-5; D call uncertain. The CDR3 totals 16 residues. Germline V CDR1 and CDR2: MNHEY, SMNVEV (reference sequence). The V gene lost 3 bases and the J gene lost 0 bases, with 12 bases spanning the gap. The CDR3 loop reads CASSFLTLYSNQPQHF. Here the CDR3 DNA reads TGTGCCAGCAGTTTTCTAACCCTTTATAGCAATCAGCCCCAGCATTTT.

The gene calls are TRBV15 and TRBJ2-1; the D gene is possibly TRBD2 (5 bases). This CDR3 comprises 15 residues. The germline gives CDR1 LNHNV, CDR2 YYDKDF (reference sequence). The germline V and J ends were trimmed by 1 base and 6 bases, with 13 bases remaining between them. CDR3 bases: TGTGCCACCAGCAGAGCTCGGGCGGGCGGCAATGAGCAGTTCTTC. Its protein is CATSRARAGGNEQFF.

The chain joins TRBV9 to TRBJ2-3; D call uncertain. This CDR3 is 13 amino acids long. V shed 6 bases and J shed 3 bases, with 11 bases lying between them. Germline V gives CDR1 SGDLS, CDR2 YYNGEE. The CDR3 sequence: CASTSDATDTQYF. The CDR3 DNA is TGTGCCAGCACCTCAGATGCTACAGATACGCAGTATTTT.

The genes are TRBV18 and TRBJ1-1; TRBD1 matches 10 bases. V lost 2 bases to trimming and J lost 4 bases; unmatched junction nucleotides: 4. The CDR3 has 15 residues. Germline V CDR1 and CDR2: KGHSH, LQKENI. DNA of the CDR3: TGTGCCAGCTCACCAACGGGACAGGGGAGCACTGAAGCTTTCTTT. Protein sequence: CASSPTGQGSTEAFF.